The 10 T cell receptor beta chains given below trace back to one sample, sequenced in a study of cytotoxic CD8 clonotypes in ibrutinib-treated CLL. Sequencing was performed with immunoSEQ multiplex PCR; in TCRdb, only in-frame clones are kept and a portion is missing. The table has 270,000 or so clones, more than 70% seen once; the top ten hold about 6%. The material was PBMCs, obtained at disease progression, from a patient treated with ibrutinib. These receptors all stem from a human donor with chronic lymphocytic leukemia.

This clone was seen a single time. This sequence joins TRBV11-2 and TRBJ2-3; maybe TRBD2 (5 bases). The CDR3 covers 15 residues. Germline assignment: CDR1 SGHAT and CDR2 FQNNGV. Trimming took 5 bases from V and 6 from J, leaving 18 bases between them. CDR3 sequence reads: CASSPWRAVGDTQYF. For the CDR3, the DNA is TGTGCCAGCAGCCCCTGGCGGGCCGTGGGGGATACGCAGTATTTT. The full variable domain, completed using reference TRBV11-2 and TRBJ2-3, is EAGVAQSPRYKIIEKRQSVAFWCNPISGHATLYWYQQILGQGPKLLIQFQNNGVVDDSQLPKDRFSAERLKGVDSTLKIQPAKLEDSAVYLCASSPWRAVGDTQYFGPGTRLTVL.

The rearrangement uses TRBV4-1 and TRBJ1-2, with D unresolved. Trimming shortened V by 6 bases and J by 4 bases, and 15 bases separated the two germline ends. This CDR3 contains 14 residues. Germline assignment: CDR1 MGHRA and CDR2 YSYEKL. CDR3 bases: TGCGCCAGCAGGACGCACGGGTACTCCTATGGCTACACCTTC. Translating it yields CASRTHGYSYGYTF.

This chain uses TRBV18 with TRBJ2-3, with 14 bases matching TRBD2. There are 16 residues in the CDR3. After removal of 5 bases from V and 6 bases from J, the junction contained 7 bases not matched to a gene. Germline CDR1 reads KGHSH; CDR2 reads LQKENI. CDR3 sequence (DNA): TGTGCCAGCTCAACCCGGACTAGCGGGGGGTTGGATACGCAGTATTTT. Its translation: CASSTRTSGGLDTQYF.

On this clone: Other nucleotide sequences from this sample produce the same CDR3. CDR3 bases: TGTGCCAGCAGTTATCGTAGGAGCTCCTACGAGCAGTACTTC. Its translation is CASSYRRSSYEQYF. The V call is TRBV6-5, the J call TRBJ2-7; D is unclear. The germline V gene encodes CDR1 MNHEY and CDR2 SVGAGI. V gave up 3 bases and J gave up 0 bases, with 9 bases separating them. This CDR3 contains 14 residues.

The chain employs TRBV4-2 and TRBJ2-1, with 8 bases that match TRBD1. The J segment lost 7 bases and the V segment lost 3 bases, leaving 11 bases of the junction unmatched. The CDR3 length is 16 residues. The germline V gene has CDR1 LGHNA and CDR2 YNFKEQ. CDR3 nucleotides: TGTGCCAGCAGCCAGGAGACAGGGGCTTTTGTAAATGAGCAGTTCTTC. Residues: CASSQETGAFVNEQFF.

The CDR3 nucleotides read TGTGCCATCAGTGAGTACAGGGGAGGCACCGGGGAGCTGTTTTTT. Translation: CAISEYRGGTGELFF. The chain carries TRBV10-3 and TRBJ2-2, with a tentative D call TRBD1 (7 bases). Germline V gene data show CDR1 as ENHRY and CDR2 as SYGVKD. V was trimmed by 1 base and J by 4 bases, leaving 10 bases between them. This CDR3 region has 15 residues.

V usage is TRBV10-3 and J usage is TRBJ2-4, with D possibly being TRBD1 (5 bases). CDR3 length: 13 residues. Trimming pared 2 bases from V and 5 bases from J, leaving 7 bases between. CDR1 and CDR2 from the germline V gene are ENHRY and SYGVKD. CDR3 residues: CAISEGQENIQYF. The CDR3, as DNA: TGTGCCATCAGTGAGGGACAAGAAAACATTCAGTACTTC.

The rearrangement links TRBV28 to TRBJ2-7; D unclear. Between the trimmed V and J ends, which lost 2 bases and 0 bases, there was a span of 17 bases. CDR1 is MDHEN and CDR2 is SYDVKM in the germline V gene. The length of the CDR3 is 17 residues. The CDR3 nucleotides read TGTGCCAGCAGTTTACCTATTGACGGAAGGAGCTCCTACGAGCAGTACTTC. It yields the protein CASSLPIDGRSSYEQYF.

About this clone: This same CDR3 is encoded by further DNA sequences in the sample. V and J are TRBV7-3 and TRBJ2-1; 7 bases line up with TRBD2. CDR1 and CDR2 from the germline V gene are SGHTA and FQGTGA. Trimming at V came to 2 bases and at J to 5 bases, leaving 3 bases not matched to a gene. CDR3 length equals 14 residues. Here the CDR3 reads CASSLGLGDNEQFF. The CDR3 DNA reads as TGTGCCAGCAGCTTAGGACTAGGGGACAATGAGCAGTTCTTC.

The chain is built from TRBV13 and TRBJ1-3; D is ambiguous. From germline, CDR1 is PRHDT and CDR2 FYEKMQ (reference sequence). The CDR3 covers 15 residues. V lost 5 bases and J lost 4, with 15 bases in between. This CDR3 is CASSEGRNAGNTIYF. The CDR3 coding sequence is TGTGCCAGCAGCGAAGGAAGGAACGCCGGAAACACCATATATTTT.